In its sample, the clone carrying this T cell receptor beta chain was seen many times. No antigen is known for it. The data stem from a study of identical twins. This CDR3 has 15 residues. CDR1 is MGHDK, CDR2 SYGVNS, per germline. Between the trimmed V and J ends, which lost 1 base and 1 base, there was a span of 10 bases. Each cDNA held unique molecular identifiers, and template switching gave it a universal primer site. TCRdb reprocessed the 5' RACE reads via MiXCR and lists one record per CDR3 protein. The data contain hundreds of thousands of distinct CDR3 sequences, approximately 13% of them singletons. Study-wide findings and caveats: Diverse VJ usage suggested most zero-insertion clonotypes were not invariant T cells. High-abundance cord blood beta clonotypes had fewer insertions; memory repertoires showed none.

These data also formed part of another study, on yellow fever vaccine responses in identical twins.

This sequence originates from a woman between 18 and 30 years old in good health. Source material: PBMCs. The chain couples TRBV25-1 to TRBJ1-1; tentatively, D is TRBD1 (5 bases). The CDR3 DNA reads TGTGCCAGCAGTGAATTGGGACCGGGGAACACTGAAGCTTTCTTT. It translates to CASSELGPGNTEAFF.